The present TCR beta chain was sequenced within a study of beta chain features in type 1 diabetes. Study-level points and caveats: Patients with Type 1 diabetes showed moderately but significantly shorter TCRB CDR3s in all four CD4+ subsets.

Notes on this clone: As yet, its antigen is unknown.

CDR1 and CDR2 from the germline V gene are ENHRY and SYGVKD. CDR3 size: 14 residues. The junction had 2 bases not matched to a gene; V was cut back by 8 bases and J by 0 bases. Since all of the isolated RNA was reverse transcribed, expressed TCRB transcripts were what got sequenced. Sequenced by immunoSEQ multiplex PCR; TCRdb stores in-frame clones only, minus some. Of 550,000 to 850,000 clones listed, around an eighth are singletons. Sample: naive CD4+ T cells from blood. The chain uses TRBV10-3 and TRBJ1-2, with 11 bases that match TRBD1. The receptor comes from a man aged 18-30 years with type 1 diabetes. CDR3 residues: CAIGQGASNYGYTF. The CDR3 nucleotides read TGTGCCATCGGACAGGGGGCATCTAACTATGGCTACACCTTC.